These T cell receptor beta chains were read from a single sample in a study of blood T cells in healthy people across ages. A single record per CDR3 protein comes from TCRdb applying MiXCR to the 5' RACE reads. The sample lists roughly 730,000 distinct CDR3 sequences; just over 55% were seen once. Sequencing was performed on blood. All receptors derive from a man in his forties in good health. Each CDR3 is given with its conserved first and last residue. D genes are given only for firm matches. Some rows have no size entry. The others give once, few or many, or a class for an expanded clone.

v_gene: TRBV5-1
len: 15
j_gene: TRBJ2-7
d_gene: TRBD2
abundance: .
CDR3aa: CASRRNSGSYNEQYF
CDR3nt: TGCGCCAGCCGCCGAAATAGCGGGAGCTACAATGAGCAGTACTTC

v_gene: TRBV7-9
len: 19
j_gene: TRBJ2-5
d_gene: TRBD2
abundance: .
CDR3aa: CASSYPLASGGLPSETQYF
CDR3nt: TGTGCCAGCAGTTATCCTCTCGCTAGCGGGGGACTCCCCTCGGAGACCCAGTACTTC

v_gene: TRBV4-1
len: 19
j_gene: TRBJ1-2
d_gene: TRBD1
abundance: .
CDR3aa: CASSQDRGQGSNRGYGYTF
CDR3nt: TGCGCCAGCAGCCAAGATCGGGGACAGGGCTCTAACCGAGGCTATGGCTACACCTTC

v_gene: TRBV12-3/TRBV12-4
len: 15
j_gene: TRBJ2-3
d_gene: .
abundance: .
CDR3aa: CASSNIRPGADTQYF
CDR3nt: TGTGCCAGCAGCAATATCCGACCGGGCGCAGATACGCAGTATTTT

v_gene: TRBV6-4
len: 14
j_gene: TRBJ1-1
d_gene: .
abundance: .
CDR3aa: CASLSQANDTEAFF
CDR3nt: TGTGCCAGCCTCTCCCAGGCCAACGACACTGAAGCTTTCTTT

v_gene: TRBV15
len: 13
j_gene: TRBJ1-5
d_gene: TRBD1
abundance: .
CDR3aa: CATSRGGDRSEHF
CDR3nt: TGTGCCACCAGCAGAGGAGGGGACAGGTCCGAGCATTTT

v_gene: TRBV20-1
len: 13
j_gene: TRBJ2-7
d_gene: .
abundance: many
CDR3aa: CSAWDLRAYEQYF
CDR3nt: TGCAGTGCGTGGGACCTCAGGGCCTACGAGCAGTACTTC

v_gene: TRBV7-2
len: 15
j_gene: TRBJ2-7
d_gene: .
abundance: .
CDR3aa: CASSLGGGEVLEQYF
CDR3nt: TGTGCCAGCAGCTTAGGAGGAGGGGAGGTATTGGAGCAGTACTTC

v_gene: TRBV20-1
len: 15
j_gene: TRBJ1-2
d_gene: .
abundance: .
CDR3aa: CSARDPRAGLLGYTF
CDR3nt: TGCAGTGCTAGAGATCCTAGGGCAGGTCTTTTGGGCTACACCTTC

v_gene: TRBV15
len: 19
j_gene: TRBJ1-2
d_gene: .
abundance: .
CDR3aa: CATSSVRVRVSDSNYGYTF
CDR3nt: TGTGCCACCAGCAGTGTAAGAGTTAGGGTATCAGACAGTAACTATGGCTACACCTTC

v_gene: TRBV12-3/TRBV12-4
len: 13
j_gene: TRBJ1-2
d_gene: .
abundance: few
CDR3aa: CASSLDRIGGYTF
CDR3nt: TGTGCCAGCAGTTTAGATAGAATCGGGGGCTACACCTTC

v_gene: TRBV5-5
len: 14
j_gene: TRBJ2-7
d_gene: TRBD2
abundance: .
CDR3aa: CASSVREGLYEQYF
CDR3nt: TGTGCCAGCAGCGTTCGGGAGGGCCTCTACGAGCAGTACTTC

v_gene: TRBV7-9
len: 13
j_gene: TRBJ2-2
d_gene: .
abundance: .
CDR3aa: CASSPQAIRELFF
CDR3nt: TGTGCCAGCAGCCCCCAAGCGATCCGGGAGCTGTTTTTT

v_gene: TRBV7-2
len: 14
j_gene: TRBJ2-1
d_gene: TRBD2
abundance: .
CDR3aa: CASTTSGDYNEQFF
CDR3nt: TGTGCCAGCACCACTAGCGGGGATTACAATGAGCAGTTCTTC

v_gene: TRBV27
len: 16
j_gene: TRBJ2-3
d_gene: TRBD1
abundance: .
CDR3aa: CASTFGQGASGDTQYF
CDR3nt: TGTGCCAGCACCTTTGGACAGGGGGCCTCCGGTGATACGCAGTATTTT

v_gene: TRBV7-9
len: 16
j_gene: TRBJ2-3
d_gene: TRBD2
abundance: .
CDR3aa: CASSFPGLASTDTQYF
CDR3nt: TGTGCCAGCAGCTTCCCGGGACTAGCTAGCACAGATACGCAGTATTTT

v_gene: TRBV29-1
len: 14
j_gene: TRBJ2-1
d_gene: TRBD2
abundance: .
CDR3aa: CSVEDRGLAPWQFF
CDR3nt: TGCAGCGTTGAAGATCGAGGACTAGCCCCCTGGCAGTTCTTC

v_gene: TRBV29-1
len: 13
j_gene: TRBJ2-6
d_gene: .
abundance: .
CDR3aa: CSVVGQLANVLTF
CDR3nt: TGCAGCGTTGTAGGCCAGTTGGCCAACGTCCTGACTTTC

v_gene: TRBV4-3
len: 15
j_gene: TRBJ1-4
d_gene: .
abundance: few
CDR3aa: CASSQNTGSNEKLFF
CDR3nt: TGCGCCAGCAGCCAAAATACGGGCTCTAATGAAAAACTGTTTTTT

v_gene: TRBV29-1
len: 13
j_gene: TRBJ2-7
d_gene: TRBD2
abundance: .
CDR3aa: CSVDGTSGYEQYF
CDR3nt: TGCAGCGTGGACGGGACTAGCGGCTACGAGCAGTACTTC

v_gene: TRBV15
len: 17
j_gene: TRBJ2-4
d_gene: TRBD2
abundance: few
CDR3aa: CATSTGLAELAKNIQYF
CDR3nt: TGTGCCACCAGCACGGGACTAGCGGAACTAGCCAAAAACATTCAGTACTTC

v_gene: TRBV29-1
len: 15
j_gene: TRBJ1-2
d_gene: .
abundance: .
CDR3aa: CSVEDRKGANYGYTF
CDR3nt: TGCAGCGTTGAAGATCGGAAGGGGGCTAACTATGGCTACACCTTC

v_gene: TRBV25-1
len: 11
j_gene: TRBJ2-5
d_gene: .
abundance: .
CDR3aa: CASTGKGTQYF
CDR3nt: TGTGCCTCAACGGGGAAGGGAACCCAGTACTTC

v_gene: TRBV28
len: 18
j_gene: TRBJ2-5
d_gene: .
abundance: once
CDR3aa: CASSSPRRSGNSQETQYF
CDR3nt: TGTGCCAGCAGCTCTCCTCGGCGGTCGGGAAACTCGCAAGAGACCCAGTACTTC

v_gene: TRBV29-1
len: 15
j_gene: TRBJ2-3
d_gene: .
abundance: .
CDR3aa: CSVEPGILGTDTQYF
CDR3nt: TGCAGCGTTGAGCCGGGGATCCTAGGCACAGATACGCAGTATTTT

v_gene: TRBV29-1
len: 13
j_gene: TRBJ2-3
d_gene: .
abundance: .
CDR3aa: CSVVKGGADTQYF
CDR3nt: TGCAGCGTTGTTAAGGGTGGGGCAGATACGCAGTATTTT

v_gene: TRBV6-2/TRBV6-3
len: 15
j_gene: TRBJ2-1
d_gene: TRBD1
abundance: few
CDR3aa: CASSLTGAPSNEQFF
CDR3nt: TGTGCCAGCAGTTTGACAGGGGCGCCTTCTAATGAGCAGTTCTTC

v_gene: TRBV25-1
len: 17
j_gene: TRBJ2-1
d_gene: .
abundance: .
CDR3aa: CASSELLSAAGYNEQFF
CDR3nt: TGTGCCAGCAGTGAATTACTGTCGGCAGCAGGCTACAATGAGCAGTTCTTC

v_gene: TRBV29-1
len: 14
j_gene: TRBJ1-2
d_gene: TRBD1
abundance: .
CDR3aa: CSVEPGQAKLGYTF
CDR3nt: TGCAGCGTTGAACCGGGACAGGCAAAACTTGGCTACACCTTC

v_gene: TRBV6-2/TRBV6-3
len: 13
j_gene: TRBJ1-1
d_gene: .
abundance: .
CDR3aa: CASSDAGVTEAFF
CDR3nt: TGTGCCAGCAGTGACGCGGGTGTAACTGAAGCTTTCTTT

v_gene: TRBV4-3
len: 14
j_gene: TRBJ2-3
d_gene: .
abundance: .
CDR3aa: CASSQDAASDTQYF
CDR3nt: TGCGCCAGCAGCCAAGATGCGGCGTCAGATACGCAGTATTTT

v_gene: TRBV7-8
len: 17
j_gene: TRBJ2-3
d_gene: .
abundance: few
CDR3aa: CASSLGGLARRTDTQYF
CDR3nt: TGTGCCAGCAGCTTAGGAGGGCTAGCGCGTCGCACAGATACGCAGTATTTT

v_gene: TRBV25-1
len: 17
j_gene: TRBJ2-2
d_gene: TRBD1
abundance: .
CDR3aa: CASTPRQGKLNTGELFF
CDR3nt: TGTGCCAGCACCCCAAGACAGGGCAAATTGAACACTGGGGAGCTGTTTTTT

v_gene: TRBV7-2
len: 15
j_gene: TRBJ2-3
d_gene: .
abundance: .
CDR3aa: CASSFTSTQGDTQYF
CDR3nt: TGTGCCAGCAGCTTTACTAGCACTCAAGGGGATACGCAGTATTTT

v_gene: TRBV6-4
len: 15
j_gene: TRBJ2-1
d_gene: TRBD2
abundance: .
CDR3aa: CASSEGLAGGNEQFF
CDR3nt: TGTGCCAGCAGTGAGGGACTAGCGGGAGGCAATGAGCAGTTCTTC

v_gene: TRBV18
len: 17
j_gene: TRBJ2-1
d_gene: TRBD1
abundance: .
CDR3aa: CASSPARTGTSYNEQFF
CDR3nt: TGTGCCAGCTCGCCAGCAAGGACAGGGACTTCCTACAATGAGCAGTTCTTC

v_gene: TRBV27
len: 17
j_gene: TRBJ2-5
d_gene: TRBD2
abundance: few
CDR3aa: CASSSTSSGRARETQYF
CDR3nt: TGTGCCAGCAGTTCTACGAGTAGCGGGAGGGCCCGGGAGACCCAGTACTTC

v_gene: TRBV28
len: 16
j_gene: TRBJ2-6
d_gene: .
abundance: few
CDR3aa: CASSLGGLVGANVLTF
CDR3nt: TGTGCCAGCAGTTTAGGGGGGTTGGTAGGGGCCAACGTCCTGACTTTC

v_gene: TRBV20-1
len: 14
j_gene: TRBJ2-7
d_gene: .
abundance: many
CDR3aa: CSARGLSTSVEQYF
CDR3nt: TGCAGTGCTAGGGGGCTCTCCACCTCTGTCGAGCAGTACTTC

v_gene: TRBV24-1
len: 14
j_gene: TRBJ2-5
d_gene: .
abundance: .
CDR3aa: CATSDPLDMAAQYF
CDR3nt: TGTGCCACCAGTGACCCACTCGACATGGCGGCCCAGTACTTC

v_gene: TRBV18
len: 16
j_gene: TRBJ1-1
d_gene: .
abundance: .
CDR3aa: CASSPRAEGANTEAFF
CDR3nt: TGTGCCAGCTCACCAAGGGCCGAGGGTGCGAACACTGAAGCTTTCTTT

v_gene: TRBV2
len: 15
j_gene: TRBJ2-5
d_gene: .
abundance: few
CDR3aa: CASSEAGRSVETQYF
CDR3nt: TGTGCCAGCAGTGAAGCAGGCAGGTCGGTAGAGACCCAGTACTTC

v_gene: TRBV9
len: 8
j_gene: TRBJ1-2
d_gene: .
abundance: .
CDR3aa: CASSPGTF
CDR3nt: TGTGCCAGCAGCCCCGGCACCTTC

v_gene: TRBV20-1
len: 13
j_gene: TRBJ2-5
d_gene: .
abundance: .
CDR3aa: CSVQREYGETQYF
CDR3nt: TGCAGTGTGCAACGGGAGTATGGGGAGACCCAGTACTTC

v_gene: TRBV3-1
len: 15
j_gene: TRBJ2-1
d_gene: .
abundance: .
CDR3aa: CASSQEWAIGNEQFF
CDR3nt: TGTGCCAGCAGCCAAGAATGGGCTATCGGGAATGAGCAGTTCTTC

v_gene: TRBV29-1
len: 14
j_gene: TRBJ2-5
d_gene: TRBD1
abundance: .
CDR3aa: CSVTPTGARATQYF
CDR3nt: TGCAGCGTGACCCCAACAGGGGCCAGGGCGACCCAGTACTTC

v_gene: TRBV25-1
len: 16
j_gene: TRBJ2-1
d_gene: .
abundance: .
CDR3aa: CASSDQGGNQWGEQFF
CDR3nt: TGTGCCAGCAGTGATCAGGGAGGAAATCAGTGGGGTGAGCAGTTCTTC

v_gene: TRBV28
len: 11
j_gene: TRBJ2-7
d_gene: .
abundance: .
CDR3aa: CASGGDYEQYF
CDR3nt: TGTGCCAGCGGAGGGGACTACGAGCAGTACTTC

v_gene: TRBV20-1
len: 13
j_gene: TRBJ1-2
d_gene: TRBD1
abundance: few
CDR3aa: CSASLTGVYGYTF
CDR3nt: TGCAGTGCTAGCCTGACAGGGGTCTATGGCTACACCTTC

v_gene: TRBV29-1
len: 17
j_gene: TRBJ2-3
d_gene: .
abundance: .
CDR3aa: CSVDRTLRTEGTDTQYF
CDR3nt: TGCAGCGTTGACCGTACGCTAAGGACAGAAGGCACAGATACGCAGTATTTT

v_gene: TRBV29-1
len: 15
j_gene: TRBJ2-7
d_gene: TRBD2
abundance: few
CDR3aa: CSVVARLAATYEQYF
CDR3nt: TGCAGCGTTGTGGCACGACTAGCGGCAACCTACGAGCAGTACTTC

v_gene: TRBV3-1
len: 15
j_gene: TRBJ2-5
d_gene: TRBD1
abundance: .
CDR3aa: CASSQARTGLGEQYF
CDR3nt: TGTGCCAGCAGCCAAGCAAGGACAGGGCTGGGAGAGCAGTACTTC

v_gene: TRBV5-1
len: 14
j_gene: TRBJ2-7
d_gene: TRBD1
abundance: .
CDR3aa: CASKGGQGNNEQYF
CDR3nt: TGCGCCAGCAAAGGGGGACAGGGCAACAATGAGCAGTACTTC

v_gene: TRBV12-3/TRBV12-4
len: 14
j_gene: TRBJ2-5
d_gene: TRBD2
abundance: many
CDR3aa: CASSPLGGLETQYF
CDR3nt: TGTGCCAGCAGTCCCTTGGGAGGGTTGGAGACCCAGTACTTC

v_gene: TRBV28
len: 12
j_gene: TRBJ1-5
d_gene: .
abundance: few
CDR3aa: CASSSIRTREHF
CDR3nt: TGTGCCAGCAGTTCGATCCGCACTAGAGAGCATTTT

v_gene: TRBV18
len: 18
j_gene: TRBJ2-6
d_gene: .
abundance: few
CDR3aa: CASSPRRTTRSGANVLTF
CDR3nt: TGTGCCAGCTCACCACGAAGAACCACCCGATCTGGGGCCAACGTCCTGACTTTC

v_gene: TRBV12-3/TRBV12-4
len: 14
j_gene: TRBJ2-7
d_gene: TRBD1
abundance: .
CDR3aa: CASSTRDRGNEQYF
CDR3nt: TGTGCCAGCAGTACCCGGGACAGGGGGAATGAGCAGTACTTC